The 4 T cell receptor beta chains in this list originate from one sample, sequenced in a study of T-cell memory formation after mild COVID-19. TCRdb processed the 5' RACE reads anew with MiXCR; each CDR3 protein has one entry. Of approximately 230,000 distinct CDR3 sequences listed, roughly 15% are singletons. Sequencing was done on a sample of PBMCs or a T cell subset sorted from them (not recorded which). Receptor source: a man aged 18 to 30 who had mild COVID-19 (a few samples of this study predate the infection). Cell type and time point are not known.

This chain joins TRBV23-1 and TRBJ2-7, with TRBD2 matching 7 bases. TRBV23-1 has ORF status, its function being uncertain. CDR3 size: 13 residues. The V segment lost 0 bases and the J segment 6 bases; nucleotides outside the gene matches: 2. The CDR3 DNA sequence: TGCGCCAGCAGTCAATCTTGGGAGGGCGAGCAGTACGTC. Translation: CASSQSWEGEQYV.

V usage is TRBV20-1 and J usage is TRBJ1-4, with D unresolved. The CDR3 length is 12 residues. The germline V and J ends were trimmed by 3 bases and 5 bases, with 7 bases remaining between them. Germline-derived CDR1 and CDR2 are DFQATT and SNEGSKA (reference sequence). The CDR3 coding sequence is TGCAGTGCTAGTTGGCAGAATGAAAAACTGTTTTTT. As protein: CSASWQNEKLFF.

V usage is TRBV27 and J usage is TRBJ1-3; weak D call: TRBD1 (5 bases). V lost 0 bases to trimming and J lost 8 bases, with 11 bases between them. The CDR3 is 14 residues long. Per the germline V gene, CDR1 is MNHEY and CDR2 is SMNVEV (reference sequence). The CDR3 coding sequence is TGTGCCAGCAGTTTATCGTTTACGGGGGACACCATATATTTT. This sequence encodes CASSLSFTGDTIYF.

The chain has TRBV21-1 and TRBJ1-5. TRBV21-1 is labeled a pseudogene. The CDR3 runs to 16 residues. CDR3 DNA sequence: TGTGCCAGCTCCCAACCTCCTGGACTGAGCGGAGGGCCCCAGCATTTT. Translating it yields CASSQPPGLSGGPQHF.